The 10 T cell receptor beta chains below all came from one sample that was sequenced in a study of blood T cell repertoires in COVID-19. Data came from immunoSEQ multiplex PCR; TCRdb stores just in-frame clones and leaves some out. The sample holds about 150,000 clones, under 95% seen once. The sequenced sample was peripheral blood. Source of these receptors: a middle-aged man with acute or convalescent COVID-19.

The CDR3 reads CASSYLKGVGLNTEAFF. The DNA for the CDR3 is TGTGCCAGCAGTTACCTAAAGGGGGTAGGGCTGAACACTGAAGCTTTCTTT. The chain couples TRBV6-2 or TRBV6-3 to TRBJ1-1, with D perhaps TRBD1 (6 bases). This CDR3 is 17 amino acids long. Germline V gene lookup returns CDR1 MNHEY and CDR2 SVGEGT. V was pared by 2 bases and J by 0 bases, with 16 bases between.

This clone was picked up one time. The same CDR3 is also encoded by other DNA sequences in this sample. The J gene is TRBJ1-5, the V gene TRBV19, with D possibly being TRBD1 (5 bases). Germline V gives CDR1 LNHDA, CDR2 SQIVND (reference sequence). Trimming cost V 5 bases and J 2 bases, with 10 bases left between them. CDR3 length: 14 amino acids. In DNA form, the CDR3 reads TGTGCCAGTAGTGGGGCAGGAGGCAATCAGCCCCAGCATTTT. This gives the protein CASSGAGGNQPQHF. Together with reference TRBV19 and TRBJ1-5, the CDR3 gives the full variable domain: DGGITQSPKYLFRKEGQNVTLSCEQNLNHDAMYWYRQDPGQGLRLIYYSQIVNDFQKGDIAEGYSVSREKKESFPLTVTSAQKNPTAFYLCASSGAGGNQPQHFGDGTRLSIL.

The V gene is TRBV6-6, the J gene TRBJ1-1; tentative D call: TRBD1 (6 bases). The CDR3 sequence is 13 residues long. V was shortened by 5 bases and J by 1 base, with 8 bases between the two germline ends. Germline lookup yields CDR1 MNHNY and CDR2 SVGAGI (reference sequence). The CDR3 region is CASSAGANTEAFF. The CDR3 nucleotides are TGTGCCAGCAGTGCAGGGGCGAACACTGAAGCTTTCTTT.

This chain joins TRBV18 and TRBJ1-5, with no clear D. CDR1 is KGHSH, CDR2 LQKENI, per germline. The CDR3 covers 18 residues. V gave up 1 base and J gave up 0 bases, with 16 bases separating them. DNA of the CDR3: TGTGCCAGCTCACCACAGTCCCACGTAGATTATAGCAATCAGCCCCAGCATTTT. Protein: CASSPQSHVDYSNQPQHF.

The genes are TRBV4-1 and TRBJ2-5; 12 bases fit TRBD2. Trimming removed 2 bases from V and 4 bases from J; junction bases left unmatched: 5. CDR1 is MGHRA and CDR2 is YSYEKL in the germline V gene. This CDR3 is built from 16 residues. The CDR3: CASSQLGLAGLETQYF. DNA of the CDR3: TGCGCCAGCAGCCAACTCGGACTAGCGGGGTTAGAGACCCAGTACTTC.

This chain links TRBV6-4 with TRBJ2-1; maybe TRBD2 (5 bases). V was cut by 2 bases and J by 6 bases, with 11 bases left in between. The CDR3 runs to 14 residues. Germline values: CDR1 MRHNA, CDR2 SNTAGT. CDR3: CASSDKLAANEQFF. CDR3 sequence (DNA): TGTGCCAGCAGTGACAAGCTAGCAGCCAATGAGCAGTTCTTC.

The chain has TRBV29-1 and TRBJ2-2, with TRBD1 identical over 9 bases. With V trimmed by 5 bases and J by 4 bases, 5 bases remained unmatched. The CDR3 totals 14 residues. The germline V gene has CDR1 SQVTM and CDR2 ANQGSEA. The CDR3 reads CSVPGQGITGELFF. The CDR3, as DNA: TGCAGCGTTCCGGGACAGGGAATCACCGGGGAGCTGTTTTTT.

The chain recombines TRBV2 with TRBJ1-1; no clear D. The V and J ends lost 7 bases and 8 bases respectively, with 11 bases between them. The CDR3 runs to 11 residues. Germline CDR1 SNHLY, CDR2 FYNNEI. The CDR3 DNA follows: TGTGCCAGCATATTGGGCCTGGAAGCTTTCTTT. This sequence encodes CASILGLEAFF.

This clone appeared once. The genes are TRBV19 and TRBJ2-4, with 9 positions matching TRBD2. The V and J ends lost 5 bases and 2 bases, in that order; junction bases with no gene match: 4. This CDR3 is 15 amino acids long. The germline V gene encodes CDR1 LNHDA and CDR2 SQIVND (reference sequence). The CDR3 here is CASSRLAGTKNIQYF. CDR3 in DNA: TGTGCCAGTAGTCGGCTAGCGGGGACCAAAAACATTCAGTACTTC.

V and J are TRBV2 and TRBJ1-1, with 7 bases aligning to TRBD1. J lost 6 bases, V lost 6 bases, and 13 bases had no gene match. CDR3 size: 15 residues. Germline-derived CDR1 and CDR2 are SNHLY and FYNNEI. CDR3 sequence (DNA): TGTGCCAGCAGACTAAAATTACAGGGGCTGGCTGAAGCTTTCTTT. Translating gives CASRLKLQGLAEAFF.